These 7 T cell receptor beta chains were sequenced from one sample in a study of blood T cell repertoires in COVID-19. The repertoire was sequenced with immunoSEQ multiplex PCR; TCRdb's copy has only in-frame clones and lacks some. The sample includes more than 35,000 clones, about four fifths of them seen just once. Sequencing was carried out using peripheral blood. The receptors were sampled from a man in his 70s with acute or convalescent COVID-19.

The chain recombines TRBV18 with TRBJ2-1; 11 nucleotides line up with TRBD1. The germline gives CDR1 KGHSH, CDR2 LQKENI. The CDR3 runs to 17 residues. V lost 3 bases to trimming and J lost 7 bases; unmatched junction nucleotides: 11. CDR3 in amino acids: CASSPRTGTGGLNEQFF. CDR3 coding DNA: TGTGCCAGCTCACCGAGGACCGGGACAGGGGGGTTAAATGAGCAGTTCTTC.

This chain joins TRBV29-1 and TRBJ1-4; D gene ambiguous. Germline assignment: CDR1 SQVTM and CDR2 ANQGSEA. V was shortened by 7 bases and J by 0 bases, with 12 bases between the two germline ends. This CDR3 has 14 residues. CDR3 sequence (DNA): TGCAGCGGCGGGAACATGGCAACTAATGAAAAACTGTTTTTT. Residues: CSGGNMATNEKLFF.

This clone has just one count. The gene calls are TRBV28 and TRBJ1-2; a weak D match, TRBD1 (5 bases). CDR1 and CDR2 from the germline V gene are MDHEN and SYDVKM. This CDR3 is 17 amino acids long. Trimming took off 6 bases at V and 2 bases at J, with 22 bases between the two ends. The CDR3 DNA reads as TGTGCCAGCAGGCAGCCTACCGGGACTCCCAAAAACTATGGCTACACCTTC. Its translation is CASRQPTGTPKNYGYTF.

The chain recombines TRBV19 with TRBJ2-1, with 8 bases identical to TRBD2. Germline values: CDR1 LNHDA, CDR2 SQIVND (reference sequence). J was trimmed by 9 bases and V by 6 bases; bases with no gene match: 7. The CDR3 consists of 13 residues. Here the CDR3 DNA reads TGTGCCAGTAGCCGGACTAGCCGTCCTGAGCAGTTCTTC. Encoded protein: CASSRTSRPEQFF.

The chain employs TRBV5-4 and TRBJ2-7; 7 positions agree with TRBD2. The CDR3 is 15 residues long. Germline V lookup: CDR1 SGHNT, CDR2 YYREEE (reference sequence). Trimming took 7 bases from V and 2 from J; bases not matched to a gene: 12. The CDR3 sequence: CASQDSGTIAYEQYF. The CDR3 nucleotides are TGTGCCAGCCAAGACTCCGGGACTATAGCCTACGAGCAGTACTTC.

The CDR3 protein is CASSVGVRETQYF. DNA for the CDR3: TGTGCCAGCAGCGTAGGGGTCAGGGAGACCCAGTACTTC. The chain has TRBV9 and TRBJ2-5, with D uncertain. This CDR3 has 13 amino acids. CDR1 and CDR2 from the germline V gene are SGDLS and YYNGEE. Trimming pared 0 bases from V and 5 bases from J, leaving 8 bases between.

This chain connects TRBV5-4 to TRBJ1-6; unclear D gene. V lost 0 bases, J lost 0 bases, and 10 bases lay in between. The germline V gene encodes CDR1 SGHNT and CDR2 YYREEE (reference sequence). This CDR3 is built from 17 residues. As DNA, the CDR3 is TGTGCCAGCAGCTTGGGTATGCGGAGCTCCTATAATTCACCCCTCCACTTT. The encoded protein is CASSLGMRSSYNSPLHF.